Shown below are 19 T cell receptor beta chains from a single sample sequenced in a study of blood T cell repertoires in COVID-19. Profiling relied on immunoSEQ multiplex PCR, and the TCRdb table lists in-frame clones only, not all of them. The sample carries about 25,000 clones, approximately 80% recorded once. The sample was peripheral blood. These TCRs come from a man in his 70s with acute or convalescent COVID-19.

This sequence joins TRBV5-4 and TRBJ1-1; TRBD1 agrees at 9 bases. The CDR3 has 14 amino acids. V lost 2 bases and J lost 4; bases outside the gene matches: 3. Germline-derived CDR1 and CDR2 are SGHNT and YYREEE (reference sequence). The chain's CDR3 is CASSLGQGPTEAFF. CDR3 coding DNA: TGTGCCAGCAGCTTAGGACAGGGGCCCACTGAAGCTTTCTTT.

The rearrangement joins TRBV15 to TRBJ1-1, with a possible D match to TRBD1 (5 bases). The germline V and J ends were trimmed by 0 bases and 5 bases, with 13 bases remaining between them. This CDR3 is 15 amino acids long. Germline V gene lookup returns CDR1 LNHNV and CDR2 YYDKDF (reference sequence). The CDR3 reads CATSRDGGVSTEAFF. Written as DNA, the CDR3 is TGTGCCACCAGCAGAGATGGGGGGGTATCAACTGAAGCTTTCTTT.

The chain uses TRBV6-5 and TRBJ1-1; perhaps TRBD1 as D (6 bases). The germline V and J ends were trimmed by 5 bases and 7 bases, with 17 bases remaining between them. The germline CDR1 and CDR2 sequences are MNHEY and SVGAGI. The CDR3 runs 14 residues. Written as DNA, the CDR3 is TGTGCCAGCAGTAAGTCAGGAGAAGGGGGTGAAGCTTTCTTT. Its protein is CASSKSGEGGEAFF.

This clone was counted only a few times. The rearrangement uses TRBV13 and TRBJ2-1; 7 nucleotides line up with TRBD2. V shed 0 bases, J shed 5 bases, and the junction held 4 bases outside the gene matches. Germline V gives CDR1 PRHDT, CDR2 FYEKMQ (reference sequence). CDR3 length equals 15 residues. The CDR3 DNA follows: TGTGCCAGCAGCTTAGGGGCTAGCGGAAACAATGAGCAGTTCTTC. This encodes CASSLGASGNNEQFF.

The V call is TRBV12-2, the J call TRBJ2-7; TRBD1 is taken as the D call from the table, unchecked against the DNA. TRBV12-2 is reported as a pseudogene. CDR3 size: 15 residues. Written as DNA, the CDR3 is TGTGCAAGTCGCTTAGCGTGGGCAGGGGGCTACGAGCAGTACTTC. The encoded protein is CASRLAWAGGYEQYF.

The chain recombines TRBV9 with TRBJ2-3; D call uncertain. Trimming left V 0 bases short and J 0 bases short, with 8 bases between. The CDR3 covers 15 residues. In germline, CDR1 is SGDLS, CDR2 YYNGEE. CDR3 protein: CASSVEPVSTDTQYF. The CDR3, as DNA: TGTGCCAGCAGCGTAGAGCCGGTGAGCACAGATACGCAGTATTTT. The full variable domain, in which reference TRBV9 and TRBJ2-3 provide the parts outside the CDR3, is DSGVTQTPKHLITATGQRVTLRCSPRSGDLSVYWYQQSLDQGLQFLIQYYNGEERAKGNILERFSAQQFPDLHSELNLSSLELGDSALYFCASSVEPVSTDTQYFGPGTRLTVL.

Remarks on this clone: One end of the junction is discordant with germline, which a read error may explain. The chain couples TRBV30 to TRBJ1-2, with a possible D match to TRBD1 (6 bases). Looked up from germline, CDR1 is GTSNPN and CDR2 is SVGIG (reference sequence). The CDR3 covers 16 residues. This chain's CDR3 is CARRATGRKDPDGYTF. CDR3 DNA: TGTGCCAGGAGGGCAACAGGGAGAAAGGACCCTGACGGCTACACCTTC.

This clone is labeled as medium-sized. The chain is built from TRBV5-6 and TRBJ2-7; D is possibly TRBD1 (5 bases). The CDR3 is 14 amino acids. V dropped 4 bases and J dropped 3 bases, with 14 bases sitting between them. Germline V gene data show CDR1 as SGHDT and CDR2 as YYEEEE. The CDR3: CASSQQGYNYEQYF. CDR3 bases: TGTGCCAGCAGCCAGCAGGGTTACAACTACGAGCAGTACTTC.

The chain has TRBV7-2 and TRBJ2-2, with D possibly TRBD2 on 5 matching bases. This CDR3 is 15 amino acids long. Germline values: CDR1 SGHTA, CDR2 FQGNSA. Trimming took 2 bases from V and 2 from J, leaving 9 bases between them. The CDR3 DNA reads as TGTGCCAGCAGCTTAAGCAGCGGCAACACCGGGGAGCTGTTTTTT. Encoded protein: CASSLSSGNTGELFF.

The V call is TRBV20-1, the J call TRBJ2-1, with 12 bases that match TRBD2. Germline V gene data show CDR1 as DFQATT and CDR2 as SNEGSKA (reference sequence). The CDR3 extends over 17 amino acids. The junction had 14 bases not matched to a gene; V was cut back by 3 bases and J by 8 bases. The CDR3 region has the DNA TGCAGTGCTAGTTCTCCGGGACTAGCGGGCGGGCAGGATGAGCAGTTCTTC. Amino acids: CSASSPGLAGGQDEQFF.

This sequence joins TRBV10-1 and TRBJ2-7, with a tentative D call TRBD1 (6 bases). Germline CDR1 and CDR2: WNHNN and SYGVQD (reference sequence). V was clipped by 2 bases and J by 5 bases, with 25 bases between them. The length of the CDR3 is 18 residues. The CDR3 sequence is CASSEAQGPAGGRHEQYF. Written as DNA, the CDR3 is TGCGCCAGCAGTGAGGCCCAGGGGCCCGCCGGAGGCAGGCACGAGCAGTACTTC.

This chain uses TRBV16 with TRBJ1-5, with 8 positions matching TRBD1. The length of the CDR3 is 15 residues. The J segment lost 5 bases and the V segment lost 3 bases, leaving 6 bases of the junction unmatched. Germline V lookup: CDR1 KGHSY, CDR2 FQNENV. CDR3 protein: CASSQFQGADQPQHF. The CDR3 DNA is TGTGCCAGCAGCCAGTTTCAGGGGGCGGATCAGCCCCAGCATTTT.

This chain uses TRBV25-1 with TRBJ2-1, with D unresolved. CDR1 is MGHDK, CDR2 SYGVNS, per germline. The CDR3 spans 11 residues. Deletions cut 1 base from V and 8 bases from J, with 3 bases between. CDR3 coding DNA: TGTGCCAGCAGTGAATGGCATGAGCAGTTCTTC. Protein product: CASSEWHEQFF.

V is TRBV5-1 and J is TRBJ1-4; no clear D gene. This CDR3 region has 14 residues. CDR1 and CDR2 (germline): SGHRS, YFSETQ. V was pared by 1 base and J by 0 bases, with 4 bases between. In DNA form, the CDR3 reads TGCGCCAGCAGCTTGTGGCCAACTAATGAAAAACTGTTTTTT. Protein sequence: CASSLWPTNEKLFF.

In its sample, this clone was seen a few times. The V and J genes are TRBV9 and TRBJ1-5; the D is unclear. In germline, CDR1 is SGDLS, CDR2 YYNGEE. This CDR3 region has 14 residues. V was shortened by 2 bases and J by 0 bases, with 6 bases between the two germline ends. CDR3 amino acids: CASSVSYSNQPQHF. In nucleotides, the CDR3 is TGTGCCAGCAGCGTCTCTTATAGCAATCAGCCCCAGCATTTT.

This chain joins TRBV19 and TRBJ1-1; 8 nucleotides align to TRBD1. CDR3 length: 15 residues. The germline V gene has CDR1 LNHDA and CDR2 SQIVND (reference sequence). V lost 5 bases and J lost 6; bases outside the gene matches: 11. Here the CDR3 reads CASSQFRDRPPEAFF. The CDR3, as DNA: TGTGCCAGTAGTCAGTTCCGGGACAGGCCCCCTGAAGCTTTCTTT. Supplemented by reference TRBV19 and TRBJ1-1, the full variable domain reads DGGITQSPKYLFRKEGQNVTLSCEQNLNHDAMYWYRQDPGQGLRLIYYSQIVNDFQKGDIAEGYSVSREKKESFPLTVTSAQKNPTAFYLCASSQFRDRPPEAFFGQGTRLTVV.

The chain uses TRBV19 and TRBJ2-6, with 8 bases lining up with TRBD1. This CDR3 has 16 residues. The germline CDR1 and CDR2 sequences are LNHDA and SQIVND (reference sequence). J was trimmed by 1 base and V by 3 bases; bases with no gene match: 2. The CDR3 loop reads CASSMGQASGANVLTF. CDR3 bases: TGTGCCAGTAGTATGGGACAGGCATCTGGGGCCAACGTCCTGACTTTC. The whole variable domain, filled in from reference TRBV19 and TRBJ2-6, reads DGGITQSPKYLFRKEGQNVTLSCEQNLNHDAMYWYRQDPGQGLRLIYYSQIVNDFQKGDIAEGYSVSREKKESFPLTVTSAQKNPTAFYLCASSMGQASGANVLTFGAGSRLTVL.

This chain's CDR3 is CASSGLAGKGGSGEQFF. Written as DNA, the CDR3 is TGTGCCAGCAGCGGACTAGCGGGGAAAGGGGGGTCGGGTGAGCAGTTCTTC. This chain connects TRBV14 to TRBJ2-1; 12 bases match TRBD2. The CDR3 extends over 17 amino acids. The trim removed 5 bases at V and 9 bases at J, leaving 14 bases unmatched. Germline assignment: CDR1 SGHDN and CDR2 FVKESK.

The chain employs TRBV2 and TRBJ1-1; D perhaps matches TRBD1 (6 bases). Germline V CDR1 and CDR2: SNHLY, FYNNEI. Trimming stripped 6 bases from V and 1 base from J, with 12 bases between. This CDR3 spans 14 amino acids. The CDR3 bases are TGTGCCAGCAGAAGGGGGGGATCGAACACTGAAGCTTTCTTT. This encodes CASRRGGSNTEAFF.